This T cell receptor beta chain emerged from a study of breast tumors, draining lymph nodes, adjacent tissues. Axillary draining lymph nodes of breast cancer patients supplied the node samples. This clonotype was recorded many times. CDR1 and CDR2 from the germline V gene are SNHLY and FYNNEI. This CDR3 spans 16 amino acids. J was trimmed by 1 base and V by 3 bases; bases with no gene match: 6. MiXCR, applied by TCRdb to the multiplex PCR reads, yields one record per CDR3 protein. The sample lists under 150,000 distinct CDR3 sequences; approximately 20% were seen once. Sequencing was done on a sample of axillary lymph node tissue. The chain carries TRBV2 and TRBJ2-3, with 8 bases lining up with TRBD2. This clonotype originated in a female donor with breast cancer. Some clones in this sample may be carry-over from other donors' samples. The CDR3 sequence is CASSETARGGTDTQYF. CDR3 sequence (DNA): TGTGCCAGCAGTGAGACTGCGCGGGGGGGCACAGATACGCAGTATTTT. Full variable domain (remainder filled in from reference TRBV2 and TRBJ2-3): EPEVTQTPSHQVTQMGQEVILRCVPISNHLYFYWYRQILGQKVEFLVSFYNNEISEKSEIFDDQFSVERPDGSNFTLKIRSTKLEDSAMYFCASSETARGGTDTQYFGPGTRLTVL.